This T cell receptor beta chain was observed in a study of yellow fever vaccine responses in identical twins. Whole-study findings and limits: It has been reported that, in twins, the vaccine T cell response seemed partly convergent and partly personalized.

About this clonotype: Its antigen is unknown.

TCRdb itself ran the RT-PCR reads through MiXCR, one entry per CDR3 protein. Of fewer than 11,000 distinct CDR3 sequences in the sample, less than 85% were seen once. Germline CDR1 is SGHRS and CDR2 is YFSETQ. The CDR3 is 16 amino acids. The ends lost 0 bases at V and 1 base at J; junction bases unmatched: 4. The starting material was T cells from blood (PBMCs), unsorted or a sorted subset (not recorded which), obtained before or after yellow fever vaccination (not recorded which). The V and J genes are TRBV5-1 and TRBJ1-1, with 9 bases lining up with TRBD1. The TCR was taken from a woman younger than 35 who received the yellow fever vaccine. CDR3 in amino acids: CASSLARTGENTEAFF. The CDR3 DNA sequence: TGCGCCAGCAGCTTGGCCCGGACAGGGGAGAACACTGAAGCTTTCTTT.